This T cell receptor (beta chain) was captured in a study of T cell repertoires in cytomegalovirus infection (dated by TCRdb to about 2019). For the wider study: The peptide stimulations were aimed at well-studied HLA-B-restricted epitopes as well as recently identified HLA-C-restricted CMV epitopes, whose presentation resists viral immunomodulation. The HLA type of each donor mattered for the analysis, because public TCR beta signatures pointed to carriage of CMV infection along with the matching HLA type. Study-wide conclusions, independent of this receptor: Cumulative frequency of public TCR beta family members discriminated carriers of CMV infection plus the relevant HLA type in this cohort and an independent 352-donor cohort. The ex vivo response was dominated by HLA-C-restricted CMV-specific TCR beta clonotypes, and the single most frequent clonotype in two of eight donors was supplied by these HLA-C-restricted clonotypes.

This clonotype was counted between two and nine times. Its antigen remains undetermined. There are no base qualities to consult, and no much larger clone falls within one base. Reading the label with the study, this specimen's treatment or condition is: in vitro stimulation with specific CMV peptide epitopes to enrich CMV-specific T cells. The CDR3 holds 16 amino acids from the cysteine to the phenylalanine. Solely the CDR3 DNA is kept, with 48 bases framed from the first base. CDR1 and CDR2 are drawn from the germline V gene: MGHRA, YSYEKL. V was cut back by 0 bases and J by 6 bases, leaving a gap of 16 bases between them. TCRdb records Illumina HiSeq 1500 as the sequencer. TCRdb applied fastp at Q25 and MiXCR to the public reads, then kept only in-frame beta chains. Under each unique CDR3 protein, matching rows form one entry showing the most common genes and DNA. Counted in this sample were 100,000 to 150,000 distinct CDR3 sequences; roughly 32% of them appeared once. The ten largest clones capture roughly 53% of the sample.

The source is a human donor in good health (CMV status not recorded). Some clones in this sample may be carry-over from other donors' samples. The chain is assembled from TRBV4-1 and TRBJ2-3; the D gene is possibly TRBD2, with 6 bases matching. This specimen was CD8+ T cells from cultured PBMCs, taken from culture after CMV antigen stimulation. The DNA reads as follows: TGCGCCAGCAGCCAAGAAATCCCTAGCGCAGTTGATACGCAGTATTTT. Translated, this is CASSQEIPSAVDTQYF.